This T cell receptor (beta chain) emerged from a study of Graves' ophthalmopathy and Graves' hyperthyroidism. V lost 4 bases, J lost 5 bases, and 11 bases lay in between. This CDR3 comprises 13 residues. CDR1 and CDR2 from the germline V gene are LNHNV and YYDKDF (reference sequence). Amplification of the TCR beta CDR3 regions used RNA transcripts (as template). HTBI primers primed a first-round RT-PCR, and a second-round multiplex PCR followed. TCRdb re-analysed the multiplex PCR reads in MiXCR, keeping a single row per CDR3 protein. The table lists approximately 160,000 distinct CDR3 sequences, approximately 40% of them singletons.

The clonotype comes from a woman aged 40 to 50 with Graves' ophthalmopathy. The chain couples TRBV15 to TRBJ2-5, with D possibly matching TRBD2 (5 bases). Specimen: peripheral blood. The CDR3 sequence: CATSTTPGETQYF. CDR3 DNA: TGTGCCACCAGCACCACACCGGGGGAGACCCAGTACTTC.